Listed below are T cell receptor beta chains from one sample, sequenced in a study of cytomegalovirus exposure and HLA in healthy donors. Using immunoSEQ multiplex PCR, the repertoire was profiled, and TCRdb retains in-frame clones only, with some absent. The sample consists of about 130,000 clones, around 77% of them appearing once. Sequenced material: PBMCs. These receptors all come from a man aged 25 to 40 in good health and CMV-seronegative. The CDR3 runs from the conserved cysteine through the conserved F or W. Each record gives: J gene, V gene, clone size, D gene, CDR3 DNA, CDR3 protein. D genes are given only for firm matches. Clone size is given for some rows only: seen once, a few or many times, or a class if the clone is expanded.

j_call: TRBJ2-7; v_call: TRBV21-1; clone_size: .; d_call: .; cdr3_nt: TGTGCCAGCAGCAAAGATCGCGGCAGGGGGCACGAGCAGTACTTC; cdr3_aa: CASSKDRGRGHEQYF
j_call: TRBJ2-7; v_call: TRBV5-5; clone_size: few; d_call: .; cdr3_nt: TGTGCCAGCAGCCTGGAGCCCCACGAGCAGTACTTC; cdr3_aa: CASSLEPHEQYF
j_call: TRBJ2-2; v_call: TRBV30; clone_size: few; d_call: .; cdr3_nt: TGTGCCTGGAGTGTATCCCCCACGAACACCGGGGAGCTGTTTTTT; cdr3_aa: CAWSVSPTNTGELFF
j_call: TRBJ2-7; v_call: TRBV28; clone_size: .; d_call: TRBD1; cdr3_nt: TGTGCCAGCACGCGCGGGGACAGGGTCTCCTACGAGCAGTACTTC; cdr3_aa: CASTRGDRVSYEQYF
j_call: TRBJ2-7; v_call: TRBV27; clone_size: .; d_call: TRBD1; cdr3_nt: TGTGCCAGCAGTGGGCCTGGAAGGGGGCAAGACGAGCAGTACTTC; cdr3_aa: CASSGPGRGQDEQYF
j_call: TRBJ2-7; v_call: TRBV4-1; clone_size: few; d_call: TRBD1; cdr3_nt: TGCGCCAGCAGCCAACGGACAGGGGCCGACTCCTACGAGCAGTACTTC; cdr3_aa: CASSQRTGADSYEQYF
j_call: TRBJ1-1; v_call: TRBV6-6; clone_size: few; d_call: .; cdr3_nt: TGTGCCAGCAGCCTGGAGCGGTTTGCTGAAGCTTTCTTT; cdr3_aa: CASSLERFAEAFF
j_call: TRBJ2-1; v_call: TRBV27; clone_size: once; d_call: TRBD2; cdr3_nt: TGTGCCAGCAGCGCCCGAGGGGTTGCGGGAGCTCCGTACAATGAGCAGTTCTTC; cdr3_aa: CASSARGVAGAPYNEQFF
j_call: TRBJ2-7; v_call: TRBV5-4; clone_size: once; d_call: .; cdr3_nt: TGTGCCAGCAGCTTTCTCGGGGGAGGCGACGAGCAGTACTTC; cdr3_aa: CASSFLGGGDEQYF
j_call: TRBJ2-3; v_call: TRBV4-2; clone_size: .; d_call: TRBD1; cdr3_nt: TGTGCCAGCAGCCAAGACACCGGGACAGACACAGATACGCAGTATTTT; cdr3_aa: CASSQDTGTDTDTQYF
j_call: TRBJ1-3; v_call: TRBV7-9; clone_size: .; d_call: .; cdr3_nt: TGTGCCAGCATACCCCAGGCTCTTTCCTCTGGAAACACCATATATTTT; cdr3_aa: CASIPQALSSGNTIYF
j_call: TRBJ2-3; v_call: TRBV27; clone_size: .; d_call: TRBD2; cdr3_nt: TGTGCCAGCAGTTCGGGGGGTAGGACAGATACGCAGTATTTT; cdr3_aa: CASSSGGRTDTQYF
j_call: TRBJ1-1; v_call: TRBV4-1; clone_size: .; d_call: .; cdr3_nt: TGCGCCAGCAGCCAAGTAGAGGGCTTTGAAGCTTTCTTT; cdr3_aa: CASSQVEGFEAFF
j_call: TRBJ2-1; v_call: TRBV5-4; clone_size: .; d_call: TRBD1; cdr3_nt: TGTGCCAGCAGCACTGACAGGGGTGATCGTTATGAGCAGTTCTTC; cdr3_aa: CASSTDRGDRYEQFF
j_call: TRBJ2-7; v_call: TRBV5-1; clone_size: .; d_call: .; cdr3_nt: TGCGCCAGCAGCTGGGGGGAGGGGGACTACGAGCAGTACTTC; cdr3_aa: CASSWGEGDYEQYF
j_call: TRBJ2-1; v_call: TRBV7-8; clone_size: few; d_call: .; cdr3_nt: TGTGCCAGCAGCTTAGATACAGGGTCCTCCTACAATGAGCAGTTCTTC; cdr3_aa: CASSLDTGSSYNEQFF
j_call: TRBJ1-2; v_call: TRBV6-5; clone_size: .; d_call: .; cdr3_nt: TGTGCCAGCAGACTCCCCAACTCTGAGGGCTACACCTTC; cdr3_aa: CASRLPNSEGYTF
j_call: TRBJ2-2; v_call: TRBV2; clone_size: once; d_call: TRBD1; cdr3_nt: TGTGCCAGCATGGTCCTGAAGGGTCGACAGGGGGCAGGTACCGGGGAGCTGTTTTTT; cdr3_aa: CASMVLKGRQGAGTGELFF
j_call: TRBJ2-7; v_call: TRBV4-2; clone_size: .; d_call: .; cdr3_nt: TGTGCCAGCAGCCAAGATGCCAAGACTGTGGCGGAGTACGAGCAGTACTTC; cdr3_aa: CASSQDAKTVAEYEQYF
j_call: TRBJ1-2; v_call: TRBV7-6; clone_size: .; d_call: .; cdr3_nt: TGTGCCAGCAGCTTAGTCTCGGCAGGGAAGGATGGCTACACCTTC; cdr3_aa: CASSLVSAGKDGYTF
j_call: TRBJ2-7; v_call: TRBV4-1; clone_size: .; d_call: TRBD1; cdr3_nt: TGCGCCAGCAGCCAACACACAGGGGCCTCCTACGAGCAGTACTTC; cdr3_aa: CASSQHTGASYEQYF
j_call: TRBJ2-6; v_call: TRBV11-2; clone_size: .; d_call: .; cdr3_nt: TGTGCCAGCAGCTTAGGGTCCGGTTCTGGGGCCAACGTCCTGACTTTC; cdr3_aa: CASSLGSGSGANVLTF
j_call: TRBJ2-1; v_call: TRBV30; clone_size: .; d_call: .; cdr3_nt: TGTGCCTGGGAGGGGGGGGGAGACTACAATGAGCAGTTCTTC; cdr3_aa: CAWEGGGDYNEQFF
j_call: TRBJ1-3; v_call: TRBV11-2; clone_size: once; d_call: .; cdr3_nt: TGTGCCAGCAGCTTAGGGCCTGGAAACACCATATATTTT; cdr3_aa: CASSLGPGNTIYF
j_call: TRBJ2-3; v_call: TRBV5-1; clone_size: .; d_call: .; cdr3_nt: TGCGCCAGCAGCTTGGCTCGCCCGGAGGATACGCAGTATTTT; cdr3_aa: CASSLARPEDTQYF
j_call: TRBJ2-4; v_call: TRBV19; clone_size: few; d_call: TRBD1; cdr3_nt: TGTGCCAGTAGTATACGGGGGACAGGGGACGTAGCCAAAAACATTCAGTACTTC; cdr3_aa: CASSIRGTGDVAKNIQYF
j_call: TRBJ2-3; v_call: TRBV11-2; clone_size: once; d_call: TRBD1; cdr3_nt: TGTGCCAGCAGCTTGGTGAGGGGGCTCACAGATACGCAGTATTTT; cdr3_aa: CASSLVRGLTDTQYF
j_call: TRBJ1-3; v_call: TRBV6-6; clone_size: .; d_call: TRBD1; cdr3_nt: TGTGCCAGCAGTATCAACCCAGGGGGCTCTGGAAACACCATATATTTT; cdr3_aa: CASSINPGGSGNTIYF
j_call: TRBJ1-3; v_call: TRBV5-1; clone_size: .; d_call: TRBD1; cdr3_nt: TGCGCCAGCAGCGCGGGGACAGGGGAAGCCACCATATATTTT; cdr3_aa: CASSAGTGEATIYF
j_call: TRBJ2-5; v_call: TRBV11-2; clone_size: .; d_call: .; cdr3_nt: TGTGCCAGCAGCTTAGCGGCCGGGGGGCGATCGGAGACCCAGTACTTC; cdr3_aa: CASSLAAGGRSETQYF
j_call: TRBJ2-7; v_call: TRBV7-8; clone_size: few; d_call: .; cdr3_nt: TGTGCCAGCAGCTTACTTCACAGGACCCCCTACGAGCAGTACTTC; cdr3_aa: CASSLLHRTPYEQYF
j_call: TRBJ2-7; v_call: TRBV5-1; clone_size: .; d_call: .; cdr3_nt: TGCGCCAGCAGCTTGGTTAGCGGACGTACCTACGAGCAGTACTTC; cdr3_aa: CASSLVSGRTYEQYF
j_call: TRBJ2-5; v_call: TRBV13; clone_size: .; d_call: TRBD2; cdr3_nt: TGTGCCAGCAGCGGTGGGACTAGCGGGAGTCAGGAGACCCAGTACTTC; cdr3_aa: CASSGGTSGSQETQYF
j_call: TRBJ2-7; v_call: TRBV5-1; clone_size: few; d_call: .; cdr3_nt: TGCGCCAGCAGCCCGACCTGGGGACTCAACTCCTACGAGCAGTACTTC; cdr3_aa: CASSPTWGLNSYEQYF
j_call: TRBJ2-1; v_call: TRBV5-1; clone_size: few; d_call: TRBD2; cdr3_nt: TGCGCCAGCAGCTTGGTAGCGGGAGGGCCCGGTGAGCAGTTCTTC; cdr3_aa: CASSLVAGGPGEQFF
j_call: TRBJ2-1; v_call: TRBV7-9; clone_size: once; d_call: .; cdr3_nt: TGTGCCAGCAGCCCAGTGCGGAATGAGCAGTTCTTC; cdr3_aa: CASSPVRNEQFF
j_call: TRBJ1-2; v_call: TRBV27; clone_size: few; d_call: .; cdr3_nt: TGTGCCAGCAGTTTAATGGGTCCCGGTTCCACCCCCTCGCGGGGCTACACCTTC; cdr3_aa: CASSLMGPGSTPSRGYTF
j_call: TRBJ2-3; v_call: TRBV7-9; clone_size: few; d_call: .; cdr3_nt: TGTTCCAGCAGCTTATCTGTCGGGAGCACCCGCGATACGCAGTATTTT; cdr3_aa: CSSSLSVGSTRDTQYF
j_call: TRBJ1-1; v_call: TRBV19; clone_size: .; d_call: TRBD1; cdr3_nt: TGTGCCAGTTCGGCAGGGGGCATCACTGAAGCTTTCTTT; cdr3_aa: CASSAGGITEAFF
j_call: TRBJ2-7; v_call: TRBV6-1; clone_size: few; d_call: TRBD2; cdr3_nt: TGTGCCAGCCAGAGAGCGGGAGGGCCTCCGTACGAGCAGTACTTC; cdr3_aa: CASQRAGGPPYEQYF
j_call: TRBJ1-4; v_call: TRBV30; clone_size: once; d_call: .; cdr3_nt: TGTGCCTGGAGCAGGGTTACTAATGAAAAACTGTTTTTT; cdr3_aa: CAWSRVTNEKLFF
j_call: TRBJ2-7; v_call: TRBV7-5; clone_size: .; d_call: .; cdr3_nt: TGTGCCAGAAGCACATGGAGGACTCTCATTTCCTACGAGCAGTACTTC; cdr3_aa: CARSTWRTLISYEQYF
j_call: TRBJ1-2; v_call: TRBV19; clone_size: .; d_call: TRBD1; cdr3_nt: TGTGCCAGTAGTCCCCTACGGGACAGGGACGGCTACACCTTC; cdr3_aa: CASSPLRDRDGYTF
j_call: TRBJ1-4; v_call: TRBV19; clone_size: .; d_call: TRBD1; cdr3_nt: TGTGCCAGTAGTGTACAGGGGGCCAGGGAAAAACTGTTTTTT; cdr3_aa: CASSVQGAREKLFF
j_call: TRBJ1-1; v_call: TRBV15; clone_size: once; d_call: .; cdr3_nt: TGTGCCACCAGCAGGGGTGGACACCCGAACACTGAAGCTTTCTTT; cdr3_aa: CATSRGGHPNTEAFF
j_call: TRBJ2-2; v_call: TRBV2; clone_size: few; d_call: TRBD1; cdr3_nt: TGTGCCAGCAGGGGACAGGGCACCTACACCGGGGAGCTGTTTTTT; cdr3_aa: CASRGQGTYTGELFF
j_call: TRBJ2-3; v_call: TRBV27; clone_size: .; d_call: TRBD2; cdr3_nt: TGTGCCAGCAGTCCCATAGCGGGAGTCACAGATACGCAGTATTTT; cdr3_aa: CASSPIAGVTDTQYF
j_call: TRBJ2-5; v_call: TRBV29-1; clone_size: .; d_call: TRBD1; cdr3_nt: TGCAGCGTTCCGCGGGACAGGGGCGGAGAGACCCAGTACTTC; cdr3_aa: CSVPRDRGGETQYF
j_call: TRBJ2-1; v_call: TRBV11-2; clone_size: once; d_call: TRBD2; cdr3_nt: TGTGCCAGCAGCTCGACTAGCGGGGTCGGCAATGAGCAGTTCTTC; cdr3_aa: CASSSTSGVGNEQFF